Here is one TCR beta chain with its context. V lost 4 bases, J lost 3 bases, and 5 bases lay in between. The V gene's germline CDR1 is SGHRS and CDR2 YFSETQ. The CDR3 has 11 amino acids. The data stem from a study of cytomegalovirus exposure and HLA in healthy donors. 13 Jbeta primers and 60 Vbeta primers were used for the PCR. Repertoires were generated with immunoSEQ multiplex PCR, while TCRdb's copy carries only in-frame clones and drops some. Recorded here are around 140,000 clones; the top ten clones represent around 1.6%. The source of this sequence is a young man in good health and CMV-seronegative. The chain has TRBV5-1 and TRBJ2-7; D unclear. Sequencing was performed on PBMCs. CDR3 nucleotide sequence: TGCGCCAGCAGCGGAGACTACGAGCAGTACTTC. Protein: CASSGDYEQYF.